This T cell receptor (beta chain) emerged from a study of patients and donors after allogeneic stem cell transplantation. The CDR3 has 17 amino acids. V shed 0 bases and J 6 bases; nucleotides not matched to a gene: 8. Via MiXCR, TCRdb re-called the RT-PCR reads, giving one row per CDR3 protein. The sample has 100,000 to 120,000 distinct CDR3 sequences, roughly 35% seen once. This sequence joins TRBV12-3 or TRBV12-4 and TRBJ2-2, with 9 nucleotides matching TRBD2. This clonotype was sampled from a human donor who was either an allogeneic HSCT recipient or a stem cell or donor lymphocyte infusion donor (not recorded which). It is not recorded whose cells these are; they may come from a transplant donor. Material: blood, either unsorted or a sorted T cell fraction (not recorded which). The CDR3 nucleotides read TGTGCCAGCAGTTTAGCGGTGGTAGCGGGAGTCCCCGGGGAGCTGTTTTTT. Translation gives CASSLAVVAGVPGELFF.